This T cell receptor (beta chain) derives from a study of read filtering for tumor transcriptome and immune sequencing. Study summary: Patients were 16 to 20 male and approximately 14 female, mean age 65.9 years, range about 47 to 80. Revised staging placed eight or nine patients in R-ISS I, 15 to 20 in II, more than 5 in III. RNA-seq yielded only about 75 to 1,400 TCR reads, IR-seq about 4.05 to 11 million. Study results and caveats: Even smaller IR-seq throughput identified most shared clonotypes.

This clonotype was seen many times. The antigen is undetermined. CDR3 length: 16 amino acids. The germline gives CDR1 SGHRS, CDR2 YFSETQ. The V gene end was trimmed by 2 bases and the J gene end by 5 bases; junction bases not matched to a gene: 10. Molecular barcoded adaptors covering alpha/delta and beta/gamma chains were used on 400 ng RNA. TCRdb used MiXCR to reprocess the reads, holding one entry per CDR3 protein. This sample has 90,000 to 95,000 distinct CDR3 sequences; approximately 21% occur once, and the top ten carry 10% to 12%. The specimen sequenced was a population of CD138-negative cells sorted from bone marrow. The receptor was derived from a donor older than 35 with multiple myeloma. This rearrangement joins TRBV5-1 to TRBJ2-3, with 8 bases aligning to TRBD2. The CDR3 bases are TGCGCCAGCAGCTTACACCGCACGGGGGGGGGAGATACGCAGTATTTT. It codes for CASSLHRTGGGDTQYF. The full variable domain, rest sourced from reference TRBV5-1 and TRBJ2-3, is KAGVTQTPRYLIKTRGQQVTLSCSPISGHRSVSWYQQTPGQGLQFLFEYFSETQRNKGNFPGRFSGRQFSNSRSEMNVSTLELGDSALYLCASSLHRTGGGDTQYFGPGTRLTVL.